This is a list of T cell receptor beta chains from one sample in a study of cytomegalovirus exposure and HLA in healthy donors. The method was immunoSEQ multiplex PCR; TCRdb's version includes in-frame clones alone and lacks a portion of them. The repertoire includes some 130,000 clones, approximately 84% of them detected once, and roughly 1.4% sits in the top ten. Sequencing was carried out using PBMCs. The receptors derive from a woman aged 30 to 39 in good health and CMV-seronegative. The CDR3 runs from the conserved cysteine through the conserved F or W. The D gene is left open where the match is weak. Clone sizes are given selectively: once, few, many, or a class where the clone is expanded.

v_gene	d_gene	abundance	j_gene	CDR3nt	CDR3aa
TRBV18	NA	NA	TRBJ1-3	TGTGCCAGCTCACCACCCTCGGGGAACGCCGGAAACACCATATATTTT	CASSPPSGNAGNTIYF
TRBV6-5	NA	NA	TRBJ2-7	TGTGCCAGCAGGACAAATTTGGGGCCTTACGAGCAGTACTTC	CASRTNLGPYEQYF
TRBV10-3	NA	NA	TRBJ1-3	TGTGCCGGTCAACAGGCGTCCGGAAACACCATATATTTT	CAGQQASGNTIYF
TRBV10-2	NA	NA	TRBJ1-2	TGCGCCAGCAGTCGGACGGGGAACTATGGCTACACCTTC	CASSRTGNYGYTF
TRBV19	TRBD1	NA	TRBJ2-5	TGTGCCAGTAGTAGGGGACAGGGCGTGGAAGAGACCCAGTACTTC	CASSRGQGVEETQYF
TRBV7-9	NA	NA	TRBJ2-7	TGTGCCAGCAGCTTCAGGGACAAAGAGCAGTACTTC	CASSFRDKEQYF
TRBV2	NA	NA	TRBJ1-1	TGTGCCAGCAGGAGCCAGGGTAATGTTCACACTGAAGCTTTCTTT	CASRSQGNVHTEAFF
TRBV4-2	TRBD2	NA	TRBJ2-1	TGTGCCAGCAGCCCGCGGGGGGGCTCTTACAATGAGCAGTTCTTC	CASSPRGGSYNEQFF
TRBV5-4	TRBD1	NA	TRBJ1-2	TGTGCCAGCAGCCCTCCGGGACAGGGGGCGGGTGGCTACACCTTC	CASSPPGQGAGGYTF
TRBV7-6	TRBD1	NA	TRBJ1-1	TGTGCCAGCAGCTTAGGGTTTACAGGGGTAACTGAAGCTTTCTTT	CASSLGFTGVTEAFF
TRBV2	TRBD2	NA	TRBJ2-3	TGTGCCAGCACGGCTAGCGGGGGGGCGACAGATACGCAGTATTTT	CASTASGGATDTQYF
TRBV29-1	NA	NA	TRBJ2-5	TGCAGCGTTGGACAGAAGGAGACCCAGTACTTC	CSVGQKETQYF
TRBV7-2	NA	medium-sized	TRBJ1-5	TGTGCCAGCAGCCCCGAAAACGGTCAGCCCCAGCATTTT	CASSPENGQPQHF
TRBV9	TRBD2	NA	TRBJ2-1	TGTGCCAGCAGCGTAGTAGGTAGCGGGGGGCCCTCCTACAATGAGCAGTTCTTC	CASSVVGSGGPSYNEQFF
TRBV27	TRBD1	NA	TRBJ2-1	TGTGCCAGCAGTTTATCCCGGACAGGTTACTCCTACAATGAGCAGTTCTTC	CASSLSRTGYSYNEQFF
TRBV5-1	NA	NA	TRBJ2-5	TGCGCCAGCAGCTTGGCGGTGCAAGAGACCCAGTACTTC	CASSLAVQETQYF
TRBV13	NA	NA	TRBJ2-3	TGTGCCAGCAGCTCACTAGGAATCAGCACAGATACGCAGTATTTT	CASSSLGISTDTQYF
TRBV6-1	TRBD1	NA	TRBJ1-4	TGTGCCAACAGACAGGGTCGGGAAAAACTGTTTTTT	CANRQGREKLFF
TRBV9	TRBD1	NA	TRBJ1-2	TGTGCCAGCAGCGTAGCTAGGACAGGGGGCGATGGCTACACCTTC	CASSVARTGGDGYTF
TRBV28	TRBD1	NA	TRBJ1-2	TGTGCCAGCACTCCCGGGACAGCCTATGGCTACACCTTC	CASTPGTAYGYTF
TRBV4-2	TRBD1	NA	TRBJ1-2	TGTGCCAGCAGCCACGGGACAGTGATTAACTATGGCTACACCTTC	CASSHGTVINYGYTF
TRBV5-6	NA	NA	TRBJ1-5	TGTGCCAGCAGCTTGATGCGGGGGAGCAATCAGCCCCAGCATTTT	CASSLMRGSNQPQHF
TRBV27	TRBD1	NA	TRBJ1-2	TGTGCCAGCAGTAAGACAGGGAATGGCTACACCTTC	CASSKTGNGYTF
TRBV5-4	NA	NA	TRBJ1-6	TGTGCCAGCAGCTTATTTCAGAAAAATTCACCCCTCCACTTT	CASSLFQKNSPLHF
TRBV14	TRBD1	NA	TRBJ2-5	TGTGCCAGCAGCCCTCGGGACAGTAAGACCCAGTACTTC	CASSPRDSKTQYF
TRBV4-1	TRBD1	NA	TRBJ1-1	TGCGCCAGCACCGACCACAGGGGGAGGGTAACAAACACTGAAGCTTTCTTT	CASTDHRGRVTNTEAFF
TRBV18	NA	NA	TRBJ1-1	TGTGCCAGCTCCCCTGGACAGCTTGAAGCTTTCTTT	CASSPGQLEAFF
TRBV5-1	TRBD2	once	TRBJ2-5	TGCGCCAGCAGCATTGGACTAGCGGGGGTGTACCAAGAGACCCAGTACTTC	CASSIGLAGVYQETQYF
TRBV5-1	TRBD2	NA	TRBJ2-2	TGCGCCAGCAGTTCCTTGGGAGGGTCGAACACCGGGGAGCTGTTTTTT	CASSSLGGSNTGELFF
TRBV5-1	NA	NA	TRBJ2-3	TGCGCCAGCAGCTTGCGAGAGGGCACAGATACGCAGTATTTT	CASSLREGTDTQYF
TRBV11-2	TRBD2	NA	TRBJ2-5	TGTGCCAGCAGCCCCCGCAAAGCCGGGAGGGAGACCCAGTACTTC	CASSPRKAGRETQYF
TRBV7-9	NA	once	TRBJ1-1	TGTGCCAGCAGCCAAGTCGGTACCGACACTGAAGCTTTCTTT	CASSQVGTDTEAFF
TRBV5-4	TRBD1	NA	TRBJ1-2	TGTGCCAGCAGGGGGACAGGGCGTTTATATGGCTACACCTTC	CASRGTGRLYGYTF
TRBV4-1	TRBD2	NA	TRBJ2-1	TGCGCCAGCAGCCGCCTGACTAGCGGGGGGGCCGATGAGCAGTTCTTC	CASSRLTSGGADEQFF
TRBV4-2	TRBD2	few	TRBJ2-1	TGTGCCAGCAGCCAAGTAGGACTAGCGGGGGGAAGCTCCTACAATGAGCAGTTCTTC	CASSQVGLAGGSSYNEQFF
TRBV27	NA	NA	TRBJ1-2	TGTGCCAGCAGTTTTATGGAGGGTCCCAGATTTTATGGCTACACCTTC	CASSFMEGPRFYGYTF
TRBV27	TRBD1	few	TRBJ2-6	TGTGCCAGCAGTCCCCCCCAGGGGGTCCCCTCTGGGGCCAACGTCCTGACTTTC	CASSPPQGVPSGANVLTF
TRBV7-9	NA	NA	TRBJ2-3	TGTGCCAGCAGCTTAGGCGATCGACAGTTCACAGATACGCAGTATTTT	CASSLGDRQFTDTQYF
TRBV2	TRBD2	NA	TRBJ2-5	TGTGCCAGCTCGCCACGACGCCTAGCGGGGGATCTGAAGACCCAGTACTTC	CASSPRRLAGDLKTQYF
TRBV4-2	TRBD2	many	TRBJ2-3	TGTGCCAGCAGCCAAGATCTTGGCGGGGGGGCAGATACGCAGTATTTT	CASSQDLGGGADTQYF
TRBV5-1	NA	NA	TRBJ2-7	TGCGCCAGCAGTCAAATGGAGGACGGTTACGAGCAGTACTTC	CASSQMEDGYEQYF
TRBV5-6	NA	NA	TRBJ2-7	TGTGCCAGCAGCTTGGGAGGGCATGGAGCCGGCGAGCAGTACTTC	CASSLGGHGAGEQYF
TRBV6-5	TRBD1	many	TRBJ1-1	TGTGCCAGCAAACTACAGACAGGGGGGAGTACTGAAGCTTTCTTT	CASKLQTGGSTEAFF
TRBV29-1	TRBD1	NA	TRBJ2-2	TGCAGCTCCAATGGGGACAGGGGAAATGTAGTCGCCGGGGAGCTGTTTTTT	CSSNGDRGNVVAGELFF
TRBV6-4	NA	NA	TRBJ2-3	TGTGCCAGCAGTGACGGGGGGGCCACAGATACGCAGTATTTT	CASSDGGATDTQYF
TRBV9	NA	NA	TRBJ1-2	TGTGCCAGCAGCGACCGACAGAATAAAAACTATGGCTACACCTTC	CASSDRQNKNYGYTF
TRBV11-3	NA	NA	TRBJ1-2	TGTGCCAGCAGCTTACCCCGACAGGCAGCTAGGACCTTC	CASSLPRQAARTF
TRBV10-2	NA	NA	TRBJ2-5	TGCGCCAGCAGGGGAGATTATACCCTCTCACCAAAAGAGACCCAGTACTTC	CASRGDYTLSPKETQYF
TRBV2	NA	NA	TRBJ2-1	TGTGCCAGCGTGCAGGAAAATGAGCAGTTCTTC	CASVQENEQFF
TRBV10-3	TRBD1	NA	TRBJ1-4	TGTGCCATCAGTGATTCTCCCGGGACAGACATGGAAAAACTGTTTTTT	CAISDSPGTDMEKLFF
TRBV28	NA	few	TRBJ2-7	TGTGCCAGCAGTCCGACAGTCTCCTACGAGCAGTACTTC	CASSPTVSYEQYF
TRBV5-4	NA	NA	TRBJ1-2	TGTGCCAGCAGCTTGGCTGGCACGAACTATGGCTACACCTTC	CASSLAGTNYGYTF
TRBV6-5	NA	NA	TRBJ2-7	TGTGCCAGCAGTTACATGATGCTCGGTTCCTACGAGCAGTACTTC	CASSYMMLGSYEQYF
TRBV6-6	TRBD1	once	TRBJ1-6	TGTGCCAGCAGTGACCCCGGGACAGGGGGAATCCCCCTCCACTTT	CASSDPGTGGIPLHF